This TCR beta chain is from a study of T cell repertoires in cytomegalovirus infection. For the study at large: HLA-C-restricted CMV epitopes, recently identified, and well-studied HLA-B-restricted ones were used by the study.

Study observations and caveats: Individuals carrying CMV plus the relevant HLA were identified by cumulative frequency of public TCR beta families.

The CDR3 loop spans 15 amino acids. Germline-derived CDR1 and CDR2 are DFQATT and SNEGSKA (reference sequence). V lost 4 bases to trimming and J lost 0 bases, with 13 bases between them. TCRdb processed the reads anew with MiXCR; each CDR3 protein has one entry. The table lists 640,000 or so distinct CDR3 sequences, roughly a third of them singletons. With respect to this clonotype: What it recognizes is unknown.

Sequencing used cultured PBMCs, obtained from culture after CMV antigen stimulation. The V gene is TRBV20-1, the J gene TRBJ1-5; tentatively, D is TRBD1 (6 bases). The TCR originated in a human donor in good health (CMV status not recorded). Some clones in this sample may be carry-over from other donors' samples. DNA of the CDR3: TGCAGTGCTAAGACAGGAATCCTTAGCAATCAGCCCCAGCATTTT. Translated: CSAKTGILSNQPQHF.